This TCR beta chain was recovered during a study of blood T cell repertoires in COVID-19. Study as a whole: Donors in the United States, Italy and Spain gave samples during acute or convalescent COVID-19. PBMCs, B-cell-depleted T cells, or T cells were the source of the cDNA or gDNA that made up the material.

Original processing methods: Amplifying reference gene primers gave estimates of nucleated cell counts. Profiling relied on immunoSEQ multiplex PCR, and the TCRdb table lists in-frame clones only, not all of them. D and trimming come from the DNA, and the V and J calls and clone size come from that table. Of about 280,000 clones listed, approximately 90% are singletons. This CDR3 spans 13 amino acids. Germline V gene data show CDR1 as MNHNS and CDR2 as SASEGT. V lost 1 base and J lost 4, with 5 bases in between. The chain joins TRBV6-1 to TRBJ1-3; D uncertain. The sample comprised peripheral blood. The TCR sequence derives from a woman between 50 and 59 years old who had recovered from COVID-19. CDR3 sequence reads: CASSEGEGNTIYF. The DNA of the CDR3 is TGTGCCAGCAGTGAAGGGGAGGGAAACACCATATATTTT.